This T cell receptor (beta chain) originates from a study of CD8 T cells in Susac syndrome. Findings of the study overall: As the study acknowledged, the number of individuals who were part of its TCR sequencing and HLA analysis was relatively small.

This CDR3 is 12 amino acids long. CDR1 is SQVTM and CDR2 is ANQGSEA in the germline V gene. The authors sequenced TCR beta from blood CD8+ and CD4+ T cells. The multiple sclerosis controls consisted of treatment-naive patients with relapsing-remitting disease, either stable or active. This clonotype appeared once. The antigen is undetermined. One junction end disagrees with the germline gene, perhaps due to a read error. The RNA input was roughly 0.45 to 1 ug, and it was reverse transcribed with random hexamers. The CDR3 of TCR beta was amplified by immunoSEQ multiplex PCR across 54 Vbeta and 13 Jbeta. From the immunoSEQ multiplex PCR reads, TCRdb called clonotypes with MiXCR, one entry per CDR3 protein. This table has about 210,000 distinct CDR3 sequences, 95% appearing once.

The sequencing sample was made of CD4+ T cells from PBMCs. The chain links TRBV29-1 to TRBJ2-7; D is possibly TRBD1 or TRBD2 (5 bases each). The sequence was obtained from a human donor with multiple sclerosis. The CDR3 sequence: CSAEGTRREQYF. The CDR3 DNA follows: TGCAGCGCTGAAGGGACGCGTAGGGAGCAGTACTTC.